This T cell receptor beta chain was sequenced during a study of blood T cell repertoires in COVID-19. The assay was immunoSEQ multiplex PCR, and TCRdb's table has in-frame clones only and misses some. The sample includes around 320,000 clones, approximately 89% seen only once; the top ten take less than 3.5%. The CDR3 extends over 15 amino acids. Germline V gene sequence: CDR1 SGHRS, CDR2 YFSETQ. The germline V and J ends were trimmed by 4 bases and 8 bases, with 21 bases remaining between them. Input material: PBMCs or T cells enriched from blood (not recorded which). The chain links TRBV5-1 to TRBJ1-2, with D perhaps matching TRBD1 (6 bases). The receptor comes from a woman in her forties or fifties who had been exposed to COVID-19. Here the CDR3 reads CASSPLGAGVHGYTF. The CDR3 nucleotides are TGCGCCAGCAGCCCCCTCGGGGCAGGGGTCCACGGCTACACCTTC.